A single sample gave rise to the 2 T cell receptor beta chains below, sequenced in a study of blood T cell repertoires in COVID-19. Sequenced by immunoSEQ multiplex PCR; TCRdb stores in-frame clones only, minus some. The data show around 64,000 clones, with 86% seen just once and 3.2% held by the top ten. Source material: peripheral blood. The receptors stem from a man between 45 and 60 years old with active COVID-19.

V and J are TRBV5-6 and TRBJ2-1, with TRBD2 matching 7 bases. J lost 1 base, V lost 3 bases, and 10 bases had no gene match. The CDR3 extends over 17 amino acids. Germline CDR1 reads SGHDT; CDR2 reads YYEEEE. This CDR3 is CASSSGLAVFSYNEQFF. Written as DNA, the CDR3 is TGTGCCAGCAGCTCGGGGCTAGCGGTTTTTTCCTACAATGAGCAGTTCTTC.

The chain combines TRBV18 with TRBJ1-1; 8 positions agree with TRBD1. This CDR3 has 14 residues. Germline CDR1 is KGHSH and CDR2 is LQKENI. The trim removed 4 bases at V and 4 bases at J, leaving 5 bases unmatched. Here the CDR3 DNA reads TGTGCCAGCTCACGACCTGACAGGGGCACTGAAGCTTTCTTT. Translated, it gives CASSRPDRGTEAFF.